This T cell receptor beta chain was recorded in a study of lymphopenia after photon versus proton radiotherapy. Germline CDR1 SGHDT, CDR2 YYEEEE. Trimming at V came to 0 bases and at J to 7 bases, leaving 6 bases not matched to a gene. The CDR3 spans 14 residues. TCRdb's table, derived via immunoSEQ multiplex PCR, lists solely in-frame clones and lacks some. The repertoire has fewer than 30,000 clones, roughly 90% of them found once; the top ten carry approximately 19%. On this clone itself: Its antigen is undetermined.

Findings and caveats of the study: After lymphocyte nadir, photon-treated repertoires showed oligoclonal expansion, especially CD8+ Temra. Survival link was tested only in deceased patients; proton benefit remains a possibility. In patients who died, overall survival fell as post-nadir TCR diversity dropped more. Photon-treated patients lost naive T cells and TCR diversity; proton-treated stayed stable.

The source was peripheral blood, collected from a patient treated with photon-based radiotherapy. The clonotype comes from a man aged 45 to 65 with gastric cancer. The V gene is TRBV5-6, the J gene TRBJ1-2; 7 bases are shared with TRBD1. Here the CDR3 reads CASSLVVGDSGYTF. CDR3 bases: TGTGCCAGCAGCTTGGTAGTGGGGGACAGTGGCTACACCTTC.